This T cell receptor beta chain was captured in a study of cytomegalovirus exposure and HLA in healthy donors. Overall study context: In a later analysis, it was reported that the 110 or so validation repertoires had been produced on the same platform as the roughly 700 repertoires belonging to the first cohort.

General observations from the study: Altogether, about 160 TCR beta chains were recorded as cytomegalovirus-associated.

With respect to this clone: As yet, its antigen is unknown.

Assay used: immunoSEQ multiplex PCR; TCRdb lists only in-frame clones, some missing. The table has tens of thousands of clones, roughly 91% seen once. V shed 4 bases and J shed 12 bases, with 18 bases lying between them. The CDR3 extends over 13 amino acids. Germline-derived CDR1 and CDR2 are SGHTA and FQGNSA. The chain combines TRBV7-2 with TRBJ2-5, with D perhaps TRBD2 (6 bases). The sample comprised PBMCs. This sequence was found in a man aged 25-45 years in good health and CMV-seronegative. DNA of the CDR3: TGTGCCAGCAGCTCACCGGGGGTGGTCCCCAAGTACTTC. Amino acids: CASSSPGVVPKYF.